The TCR beta chain described here comes from a study of cytomegalovirus exposure and HLA in healthy donors. Background on the study: Approximately 77 million unique TCRs from HLA-typed donors were held in an early release of data.

The study's findings and limits: For TCR beta chains, V- and J-gene trimming was later linked to a missense DCLRE1C variant.

The CDR3 totals 17 residues. V was pared by 5 bases and J by 7 bases, with 15 bases of the junction left unmatched. Germline CDR1 and CDR2: SEHNR and FQNEAQ (reference sequence). Of note for this clone: The target antigen is unknown.

13 Jbeta primers and 60 Vbeta primers were used for the PCR. Clones were sequenced by immunoSEQ multiplex PCR, and TCRdb holds only the in-frame ones, with some missing. Of approximately 110,000 clones in the sample, roughly 80% were seen once. The sequenced sample consisted of PBMCs. The TCR sequence derives from a man aged 25 to 40 in good health and CMV-seropositive. The gene calls are TRBV7-9 and TRBJ2-1, with TRBD1 identical over 9 bases. Written as DNA, the CDR3 is TGTGCCAGCAGCCACCGGGACAGGGCGCTAAAGGTGAATGAGCAGTTCTTC. It translates to CASSHRDRALKVNEQFF. The full variable domain, its missing parts supplied by reference TRBV7-9 and TRBJ2-1, is DTGVSQNPRHKITKRGQNVTFRCDPISEHNRLYWYRQTLGQGPEFLTYFQNEAQLEKSRLLSDRFSAERPKGSFSTLEIQRTEQGDSAMYLCASSHRDRALKVNEQFFGPGTRLTVL.